This T cell receptor (beta chain) comes out of a study of beta chain features in type 1 diabetes. This clone was counted between two and nine times. Its antigen remains unidentified. Study-level findings and limits: Researchers report that Type 1 diabetes patients had moderately but significantly shorter TCRB CDR3s across all four CD4+ subsets.

Sequencing targeted expressed TCRB transcripts, as all isolated RNA had been reverse transcribed. Clones were sequenced by immunoSEQ multiplex PCR, and TCRdb holds only the in-frame ones, with some missing. The sample yields around 690,000 clones, roughly 12% seen once. Deletions cut 1 base from V and 9 bases from J, with 10 bases between. The CDR3 length is 13 residues. Germline V gene lookup returns CDR1 SGHAT and CDR2 FQNNGV. This sequence joins TRBV11-2 and TRBJ2-1, with D possibly matching TRBD2 (6 bases). The sample consisted of naive CD4+ T cells from blood. The receptor comes from a man aged 25-45 years with type 1 diabetes. The CDR3 region is CASSLALGSEQFF. The CDR3 DNA reads TGTGCCAGCAGCTTAGCGCTCGGGAGTGAGCAGTTCTTC.